This T cell receptor beta chain was documented in a study of response to subunit inactivated influenza vaccine. The CDR3 has 16 residues. Germline CDR1 is SGHTA and CDR2 is FQGNSA. V was clipped by 5 bases and J by 2 bases; unmatched bases: 7. TCRdb itself ran the RT-PCR reads through MiXCR, one entry per CDR3 protein. The sample lists roughly 620,000 distinct CDR3 sequences; around 11% were seen once. General study findings and limits: The authors suggested that few new T cells are recruited per seasonal influenza vaccination.

The table lists this clonotype with a few counts. What it binds is not known. These same data were also listed under a study on T cells expressing NK-cell markers. This second study says: For TCR beta, cDNA was produced by 5'RACE template switching with UMIs. Seven of the eight sequenced donors were HCMV-seropositive; one was seronegative. NKG2C+ dominant clonotype frequencies in five to seven donors were roughly 1.0-7.0% of CD8+ T cells. One observes that, in several donors, these clonotypes were also the leading ones within the CD3+CD56-NKG2C+ fraction.

This chain uses TRBV7-2 with TRBJ2-5; TRBD2 aligns across 11 bases. The source of this sequence is a man aged 45-65 years who received an inactivated influenza vaccine. Sequencing was performed on PBMCs from blood, taken on the day of vaccination. The CDR3 DNA reads TGTGCCAGCAGCCCAAGACTAGCGGGGCCGCAAGAGACCCAGTACTTC. Protein product: CASSPRLAGPQETQYF.